A single T cell receptor beta chain is shown here with its context. What it recognizes is unknown. These data come from a study of CD8+CD57+ T cells in acquired aplastic anemia. Study overall: The mean DNA yield obtained from sorted CD4+ and CD8+ cells came to approximately 3.2 ug. Study outcomes and limitations: Levels of CD8+ Simpson's diversity were not significantly distinct in patients versus controls. Patients and controls had in common 25 to 30 CD8+ CDR3 sequences.

The patients chosen for sequencing had shown expansion of CD8+CD57+ cells (detected by flow cytometry). Template material for TCR beta VDJ and CDR3 profiling consisted of genomic DNA. TCRdb reprocessed the reads with MiXCR, giving one entry per CDR3 protein. The sample has around 170,000 distinct CDR3 sequences, just under 50% seen once. The sequence derives from a human donor with aplastic anemia. The sample taken for sequencing was sorted CD4+, CD8+, or CD8+CD57+ T cells (not recorded which) from PBMCs.

The CDR3, as DNA: TGTGCCAGTAGTATTCAGGGTGGCCCTCCTTACGAGCAGTACTTC. Its protein product is CASSIQGGPPYEQYF. V usage is TRBV19 and J usage is TRBJ2-7; tentatively, D is TRBD1 (5 bases). Trimming removed 3 bases from V and 4 bases from J, with 16 bases in between. CDR1 is LNHDA, CDR2 SQIVND, per germline (reference sequence). The CDR3 length is 15 residues.